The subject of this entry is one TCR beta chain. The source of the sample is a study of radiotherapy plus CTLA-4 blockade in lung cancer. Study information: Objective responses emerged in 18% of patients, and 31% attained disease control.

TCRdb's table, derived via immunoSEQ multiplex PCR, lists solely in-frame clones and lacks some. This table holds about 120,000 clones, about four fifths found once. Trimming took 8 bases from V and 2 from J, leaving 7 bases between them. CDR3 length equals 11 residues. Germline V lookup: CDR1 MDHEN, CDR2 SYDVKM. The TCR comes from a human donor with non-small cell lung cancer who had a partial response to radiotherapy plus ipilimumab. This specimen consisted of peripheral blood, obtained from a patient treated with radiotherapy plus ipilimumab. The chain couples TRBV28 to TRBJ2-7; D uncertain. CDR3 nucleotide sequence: TGTGCCAGCGGAGATCCCTACGAGCAGTACTTC. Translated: CASGDPYEQYF.